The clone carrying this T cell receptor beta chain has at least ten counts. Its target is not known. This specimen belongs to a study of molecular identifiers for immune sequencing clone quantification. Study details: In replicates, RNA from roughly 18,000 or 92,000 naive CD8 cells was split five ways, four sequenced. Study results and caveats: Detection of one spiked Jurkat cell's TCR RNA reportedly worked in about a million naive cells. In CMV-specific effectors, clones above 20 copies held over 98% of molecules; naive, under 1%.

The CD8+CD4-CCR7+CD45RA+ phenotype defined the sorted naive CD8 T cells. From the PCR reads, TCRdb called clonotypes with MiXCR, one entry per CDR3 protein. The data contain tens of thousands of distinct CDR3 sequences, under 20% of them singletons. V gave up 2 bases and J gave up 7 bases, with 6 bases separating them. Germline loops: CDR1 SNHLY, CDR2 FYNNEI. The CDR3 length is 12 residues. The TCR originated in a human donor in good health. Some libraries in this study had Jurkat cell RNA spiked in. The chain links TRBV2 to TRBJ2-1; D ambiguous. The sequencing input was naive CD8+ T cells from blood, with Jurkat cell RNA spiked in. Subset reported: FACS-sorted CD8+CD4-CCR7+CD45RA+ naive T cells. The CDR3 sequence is CASSELGNEQFF. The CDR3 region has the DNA TGTGCCAGCAGTGAACTCGGGAATGAGCAGTTCTTC. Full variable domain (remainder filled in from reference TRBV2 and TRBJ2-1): EPEVTQTPSHQVTQMGQEVILRCVPISNHLYFYWYRQILGQKVEFLVSFYNNEISEKSEIFDDQFSVERPDGSNFTLKIRSTKLEDSAMYFCASSELGNEQFFGPGTRLTVL.